The 20 T cell receptor beta chains below all came from one sample that was sequenced in a study of T cell responses to AZD1222 COVID-19 vaccine. The protocol was immunoSEQ multiplex PCR, while the TCRdb copy is restricted to in-frame clones and leaves out a portion. The table lists tens of thousands of clones, 87% of them singletons. The sample was peripheral blood, taken on day 0 of AZD1222 vaccination. The receptors shown here come from an adult in good health.

This clone was detected only a few times. The V call is TRBV6-5, the J call TRBJ1-4, with 8 bases matching TRBD1. Germline V lookup: CDR1 MNHEY, CDR2 SVGAGI. Trimming at V came to 7 bases and at J to 14 bases, leaving 15 bases not matched to a gene. This CDR3 has 14 residues. CDR3 DNA: TGTGCCAGCACCTTCGACAGGGGATCCCCCAATCTGTTTTTT. It encodes CASTFDRGSPNLFF.

The chain employs TRBV6-4 and TRBJ1-1; maybe TRBD1 (5 bases). The germline V gene has CDR1 MRHNA and CDR2 SNTAGT. The CDR3 runs 14 residues. V was clipped by 5 bases and J by 2 bases, with 12 bases between them. The CDR3 sequence: CASSPGRANTEAFF. CDR3 coding DNA: TGTGCCAGCAGTCCAGGGAGGGCCAACACTGAAGCTTTCTTT.

The rearrangement links TRBV6-2 or TRBV6-3 to TRBJ2-1; the D is unclear. The germline CDR1 and CDR2 sequences are MNHEY and SVGEGT. V lost 5 bases to trimming and J lost 8 bases, with 10 bases between them. The CDR3 extends over 12 amino acids. The CDR3 nucleotides are TGTGCCAGCAGTCAATCGATGGATGAGCAGTTCTTC. Its translation is CASSQSMDEQFF.

The chain combines TRBV13 with TRBJ1-1; D uncertain. V lost 5 bases to trimming and J lost 9 bases, with 10 bases between them. This CDR3 has 11 residues. CDR1 and CDR2 (germline): PRHDT, FYEKMQ (reference sequence). CDR3 bases: TGTGCCAGCAGCCTCACGTCCCAAGCTTTCTTT. Translating it yields CASSLTSQAFF.

The CDR3 region has the DNA TGTGCCAGCTCACCGGGAACAGGTACTATGAAGGAACTGTTTTTT. Amino acids: CASSPGTGTMKELFF. The chain joins TRBV18 to TRBJ1-4, with D perhaps matching TRBD1 (5 bases). This CDR3 is built from 15 residues. CDR1 is KGHSH, CDR2 LQKENI, per germline. The V and J ends lost 3 bases and 12 bases respectively, with 20 bases between them.

The chain carries TRBV3-1 (or the pseudogene TRBV3-2) and TRBJ2-1; D ambiguous. The CDR3 has 16 amino acids. Germline CDR1 reads LGHDT; CDR2 reads YNNKEL (reference sequence). V lost 0 bases and J 0 bases, leaving 9 bases between the germline ends. The CDR3 DNA reads TGTGCCAGCAGCCAAGATAGAGATACCTCCTACAATGAGCAGTTCTTC. This sequence encodes CASSQDRDTSYNEQFF.

In this sample, this clone turned up a few times. This sequence joins TRBV6-5 and TRBJ1-4; D is unresolved. The CDR3 consists of 14 residues. The germline V gene encodes CDR1 MNHEY and CDR2 SVGAGI. V shed 6 bases and J shed 10 bases, with 18 bases lying between them. For the CDR3, the DNA is TGTGCCAGCAGCGCTGACTGGAGTGGGCGAAAACTGTTTTTT. As protein: CASSADWSGRKLFF.

The chain joins TRBV2 to TRBJ2-3, with 9 nucleotides matching TRBD2. CDR1 and CDR2 (germline): SNHLY, FYNNEI. V lost 6 bases and J lost 2; bases outside the gene matches: 6. The CDR3 is made up of 15 amino acids. DNA of the CDR3: TGTGCCAGCAGGGAGCTAGCGGGGACCACAGATACGCAGTATTTT. It codes for CASRELAGTTDTQYF. Complete variable domain (other parts from reference TRBV2 and TRBJ2-3): EPEVTQTPSHQVTQMGQEVILRCVPISNHLYFYWYRQILGQKVEFLVSFYNNEISEKSEIFDDQFSVERPDGSNFTLKIRSTKLEDSAMYFCASRELAGTTDTQYFGPGTRLTVL.

This clone has just a few counts. The genes are TRBV12-5 and TRBJ1-1; D gene uncertain. CDR1 is LGHNT, CDR2 FRNRAP, per germline. The V and J ends lost 6 bases and 7 bases respectively, with 15 bases between them. The CDR3 loop spans 13 amino acids. The CDR3 DNA sequence: TGTGCTAGTGGGCCCCCCGGTCGGGGTGAAGCTTTCTTT. This gives the protein CASGPPGRGEAFF.

The V gene is TRBV5-3, the J gene TRBJ2-2; D is uncertain. TRBV5-3 is an ORF for which the function is uncertain. The ends were cut back, 6 bases at V and 6 bases at J, with 6 bases in the middle. The CDR3 has 11 amino acids. CDR3 nucleotide sequence: TGTGCCAGAATATGGCCCGGGGAGCTGTTTTTT. This codes for CARIWPGELFF.

The chain combines TRBV6-5 with TRBJ2-3; possible D gene TRBD2, 6 bases. Germline values: CDR1 MNHEY, CDR2 SVGAGI. The CDR3 loop spans 15 amino acids. Trimming stripped 6 bases from V and 5 bases from J, with 18 bases between. DNA of the CDR3: TGTGCCAGCAGCTTCGGGACTCCATCGTTAGATACGCAGTATTTT. Protein sequence: CASSFGTPSLDTQYF.

This chain links TRBV15 with TRBJ1-5, with a weak D call TRBD1 (6 bases). Trimming pared 5 bases from V and 3 bases from J, leaving 14 bases between. Germline V gives CDR1 LNHNV, CDR2 YYDKDF (reference sequence). The length of the CDR3 is 15 residues. CDR3 residues: CATSFQGGDNQPQHF. The CDR3 DNA sequence: TGTGCCACCAGCTTCCAAGGGGGGGACAATCAGCCCCAGCATTTT.

As DNA, the CDR3 is TGTGCCAGCAGTTTTAAGCGGTATGGCTACACCTTC. Translated: CASSFKRYGYTF. V gene TRBV12-3 or TRBV12-4 combines with J gene TRBJ1-2; the D is unclear. V was pared by 3 bases and J by 5 bases, with 7 bases between. The CDR3 runs 12 residues.

The V gene is TRBV7-8, the J gene TRBJ1-2; D unclear. This CDR3 spans 15 amino acids. The V end lost 0 bases, the J end lost 6 bases, and 14 bases lay between the germline ends. Germline loops: CDR1 SGHVS, CDR2 FQNEAQ. The CDR3 spells CASSLAVKDIHGYTF. Written as DNA, the CDR3 is TGTGCCAGCAGCTTAGCGGTGAAGGATATACATGGCTACACCTTC.

This sequence joins TRBV5-4 and TRBJ2-2; 10 positions agree with TRBD2. Germline assignment: CDR1 SGHNT and CDR2 YYREEE (reference sequence). Unmatched junction bases numbered 16, after V lost 3 bases and J lost 5 bases. The CDR3 has 19 amino acids. DNA for the CDR3: TGTGCCAGCAGCTCGGGATCGGCACTAGCGGGACGGTGGACCGGGGAGCTGTTTTTT. Protein product: CASSSGSALAGRWTGELFF.

The chain recombines TRBV15 with TRBJ1-4; D remains ambiguous. Looked up from germline, CDR1 is LNHNV and CDR2 is YYDKDF (reference sequence). V lost 7 bases to trimming and J lost 8 bases, with 14 bases between them. CDR3 length equals 13 residues. The CDR3 loop is CATTDGWREKLFF. CDR3 coding DNA: TGTGCCACCACGGACGGGTGGAGAGAAAAACTGTTTTTT.

This sequence joins TRBV18 and TRBJ1-3; TRBD1 is a possible D gene (5 bases). The V end lost 5 bases, the J end lost 3 bases, and 14 bases lay between the germline ends. The germline V gene has CDR1 KGHSH and CDR2 LQKENI. The CDR3 is made up of 15 amino acids. CDR3 sequence reads: CASSWGSESGNTIYF. The DNA of the CDR3 is TGTGCCAGCTCATGGGGGAGTGAGAGTGGAAACACCATATATTTT.

This chain links TRBV19 with TRBJ1-4; no reliable D call. V was shortened by 8 bases and J by 0 bases, with 10 bases between the two germline ends. The CDR3 consists of 14 residues. Germline lookup yields CDR1 LNHDA and CDR2 SQIVND (reference sequence). CDR3 in DNA: TGTGCCAGTGGGGTCCGAGCAACTAATGAAAAACTGTTTTTT. It encodes CASGVRATNEKLFF.

The chain couples TRBV5-5 to TRBJ2-7; the D gene is possibly TRBD2 (6 bases). CDR3 length: 16 amino acids. Trimming stripped 1 base from V and 4 bases from J, with 18 bases between. Germline values: CDR1 SGHKS, CDR2 YYEKEE (reference sequence). Written as DNA, the CDR3 is TGTGCCAGCAGCTTGTCAGCCCGACTAGTTTTGTACGAGCAGTACTTC. It encodes CASSLSARLVLYEQYF.

This clone was seen once. The V call is TRBV30, the J call TRBJ1-6, with D tentatively TRBD1 (5 bases). CDR3 length: 14 amino acids. V lost 1 base, J lost 6 bases, and 10 bases lay in between. Germline V CDR1 and CDR2: GTSNPN, SVGIG (reference sequence). In DNA form, the CDR3 reads TGTGCCTGGAGTGGGGGGATTGGTAATTCACCCCTCCACTTT. Translated: CAWSGGIGNSPLHF.